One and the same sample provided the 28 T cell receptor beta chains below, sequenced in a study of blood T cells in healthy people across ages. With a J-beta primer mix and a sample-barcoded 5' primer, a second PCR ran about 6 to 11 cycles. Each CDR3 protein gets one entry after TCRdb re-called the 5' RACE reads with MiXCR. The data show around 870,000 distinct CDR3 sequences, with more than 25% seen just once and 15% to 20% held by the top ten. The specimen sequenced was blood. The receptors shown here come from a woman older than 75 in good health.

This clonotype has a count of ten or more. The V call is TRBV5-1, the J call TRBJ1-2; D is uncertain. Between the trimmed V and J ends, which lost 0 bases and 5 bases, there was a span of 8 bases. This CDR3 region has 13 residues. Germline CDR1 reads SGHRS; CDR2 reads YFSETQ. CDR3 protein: CASSLGSEYGYTF. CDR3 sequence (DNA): TGCGCCAGCAGCTTGGGGTCAGAGTATGGCTACACCTTC.

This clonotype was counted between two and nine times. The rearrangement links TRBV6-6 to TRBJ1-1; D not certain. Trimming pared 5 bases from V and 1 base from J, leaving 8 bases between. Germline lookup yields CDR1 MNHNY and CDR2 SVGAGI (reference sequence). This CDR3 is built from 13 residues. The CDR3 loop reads CASSRTQNTEAFF. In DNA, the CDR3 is TGTGCCAGCAGTCGAACTCAGAACACTGAAGCTTTCTTT.

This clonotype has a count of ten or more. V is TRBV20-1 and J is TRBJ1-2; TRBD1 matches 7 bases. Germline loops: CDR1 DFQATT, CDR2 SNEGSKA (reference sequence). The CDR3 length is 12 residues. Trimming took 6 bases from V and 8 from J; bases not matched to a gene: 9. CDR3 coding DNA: TGCAGTGCGCAGAGAGGAGGGGGCGGCTACACCTTC. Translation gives CSAQRGGGGYTF.

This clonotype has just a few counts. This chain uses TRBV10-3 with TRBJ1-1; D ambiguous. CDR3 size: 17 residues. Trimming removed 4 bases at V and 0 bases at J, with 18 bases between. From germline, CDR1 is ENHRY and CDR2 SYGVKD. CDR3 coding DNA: TGTGCCATCAGTGCGGGGATGGGGTTAAGGATGAACACTGAAGCTTTCTTT. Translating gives CAISAGMGLRMNTEAFF.

This CDR3 reads CASRRGQAEGGYTF. The CDR3 DNA sequence: TGTGCCAGCAGACGCGGACAGGCGGAAGGGGGCTACACCTTC. The genes are TRBV6-5 and TRBJ1-2; 7 bases are shared with TRBD1. Trimming removed 6 bases from V and 8 bases from J; junction bases left unmatched: 12. Germline-derived CDR1 and CDR2 are MNHEY and SVGAGI. This CDR3 has 14 residues.

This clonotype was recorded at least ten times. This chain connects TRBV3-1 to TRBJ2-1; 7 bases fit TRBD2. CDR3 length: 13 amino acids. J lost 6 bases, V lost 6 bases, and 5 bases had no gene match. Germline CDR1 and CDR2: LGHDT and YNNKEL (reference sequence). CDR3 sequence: CASSSGTINEQFF. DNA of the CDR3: TGTGCCAGCAGTTCAGGGACTATCAATGAGCAGTTCTTC.

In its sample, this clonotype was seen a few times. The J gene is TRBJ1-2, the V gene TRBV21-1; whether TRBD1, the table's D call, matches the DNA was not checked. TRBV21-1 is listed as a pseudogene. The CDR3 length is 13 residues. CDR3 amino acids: CHKSTDSNYGYTF. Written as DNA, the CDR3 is TGTCACAAATCCACCGACAGTAACTATGGCTACACCTTC.

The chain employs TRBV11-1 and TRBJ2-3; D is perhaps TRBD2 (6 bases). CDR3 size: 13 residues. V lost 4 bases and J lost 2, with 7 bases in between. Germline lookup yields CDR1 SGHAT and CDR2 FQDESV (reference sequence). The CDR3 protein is CASSSDYTDTQYF. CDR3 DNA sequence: TGTGCCAGCAGCTCGGACTACACAGATACGCAGTATTTT.

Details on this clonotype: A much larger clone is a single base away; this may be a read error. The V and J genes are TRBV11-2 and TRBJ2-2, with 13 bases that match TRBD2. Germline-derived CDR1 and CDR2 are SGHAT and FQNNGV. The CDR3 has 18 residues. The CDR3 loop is CASSPNKTSGGYTGERFF. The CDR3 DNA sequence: TGTGCCAGCAGCCCTAACAAGACTAGCGGGGGGTACACCGGGGAGCGGTTTTTT. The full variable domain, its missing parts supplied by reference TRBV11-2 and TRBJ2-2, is EAGVAQSPRYKIIEKRQSVAFWCNPISGHATLYWYQQILGQGPKLLIQFQNNGVVDDSQLPKDRFSAERLKGVDSTLKIQPAKLEDSAVYLCASSPNKTSGGYTGERFFGEGSRLTVL.

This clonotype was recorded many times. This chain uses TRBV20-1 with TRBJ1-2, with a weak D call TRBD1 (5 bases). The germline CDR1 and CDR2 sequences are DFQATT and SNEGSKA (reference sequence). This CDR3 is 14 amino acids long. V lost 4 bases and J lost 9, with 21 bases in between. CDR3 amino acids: CSANTGTGTARYTF. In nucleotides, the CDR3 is TGCAGTGCTAATACCGGGACGGGAACTGCCCGCTACACCTTC.

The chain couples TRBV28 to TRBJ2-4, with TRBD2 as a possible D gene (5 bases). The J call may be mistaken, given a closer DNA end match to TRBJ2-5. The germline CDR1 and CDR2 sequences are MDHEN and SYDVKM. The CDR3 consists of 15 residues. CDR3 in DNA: TGTGCCAGCACCTCCTTCGGACCCCGGGGAGAGACCCAGTACTTC. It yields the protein CASTSFGPRGETQYF.

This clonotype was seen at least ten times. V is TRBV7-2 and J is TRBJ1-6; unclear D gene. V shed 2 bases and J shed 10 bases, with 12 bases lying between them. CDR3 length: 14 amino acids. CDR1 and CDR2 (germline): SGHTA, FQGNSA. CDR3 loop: CASSLSHTGSPLHF. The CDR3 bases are TGTGCCAGCAGCTTATCCCATACCGGATCACCCCTCCACTTT.

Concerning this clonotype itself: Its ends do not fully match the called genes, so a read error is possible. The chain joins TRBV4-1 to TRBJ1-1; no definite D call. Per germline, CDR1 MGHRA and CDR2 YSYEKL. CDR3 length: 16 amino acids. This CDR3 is CASSHPRLISNTGAFF. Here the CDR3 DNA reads TGCGCCAGCAGCCACCCTAGACTGATTTCGAACACTGGAGCTTTCTTT.

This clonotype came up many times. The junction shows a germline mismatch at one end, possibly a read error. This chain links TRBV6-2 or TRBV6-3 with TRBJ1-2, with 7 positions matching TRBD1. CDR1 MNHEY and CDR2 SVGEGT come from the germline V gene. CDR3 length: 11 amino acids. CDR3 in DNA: TGCGCCAGCAGGGACAGCTATGGCTACACCTTC. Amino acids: CASRDSYGYTF.

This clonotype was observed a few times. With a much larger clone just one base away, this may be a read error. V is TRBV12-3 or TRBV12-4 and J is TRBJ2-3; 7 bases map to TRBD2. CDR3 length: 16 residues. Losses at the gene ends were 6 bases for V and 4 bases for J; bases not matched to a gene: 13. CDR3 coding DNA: TGTGCCAGCAGAACCGGGACTACAACTAGCGCAGATACGCAGTATTTT. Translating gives CASRTGTTTSADTQYF.

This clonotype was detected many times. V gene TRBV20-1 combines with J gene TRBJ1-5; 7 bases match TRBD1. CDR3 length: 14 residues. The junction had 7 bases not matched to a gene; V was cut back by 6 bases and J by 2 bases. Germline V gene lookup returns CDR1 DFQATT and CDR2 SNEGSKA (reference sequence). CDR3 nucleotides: TGCAGTGCGCTGAGACAGGGTGGCAATCAGCCCCAGCATTTT. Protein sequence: CSALRQGGNQPQHF.

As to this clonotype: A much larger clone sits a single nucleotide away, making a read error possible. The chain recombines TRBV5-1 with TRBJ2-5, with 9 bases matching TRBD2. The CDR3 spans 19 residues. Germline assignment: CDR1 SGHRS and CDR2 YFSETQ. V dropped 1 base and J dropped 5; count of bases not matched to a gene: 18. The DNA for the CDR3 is TGCGCCAGCAGCTTGTTAGGGACTAGCAGGGGGTACACCACGGAGACCCAGTACTTC. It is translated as CASSLLGTSRGYTTETQYF.

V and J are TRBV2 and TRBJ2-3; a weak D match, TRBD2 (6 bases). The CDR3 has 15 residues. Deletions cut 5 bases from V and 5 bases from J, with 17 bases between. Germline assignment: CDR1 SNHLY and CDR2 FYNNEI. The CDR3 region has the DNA TGTGCCAGCAGTTCCTACAGCGGGCAGAAAGATACGCAGTATTTT. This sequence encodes CASSSYSGQKDTQYF.

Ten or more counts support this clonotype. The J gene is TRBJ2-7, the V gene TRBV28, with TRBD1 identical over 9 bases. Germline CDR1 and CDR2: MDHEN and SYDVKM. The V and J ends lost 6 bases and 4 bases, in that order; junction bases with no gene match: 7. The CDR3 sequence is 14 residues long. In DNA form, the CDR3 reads TGTGCCAGCAGGCAACAGGGGGCACCTTACGAGCAGTACTTC. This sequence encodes CASRQQGAPYEQYF.

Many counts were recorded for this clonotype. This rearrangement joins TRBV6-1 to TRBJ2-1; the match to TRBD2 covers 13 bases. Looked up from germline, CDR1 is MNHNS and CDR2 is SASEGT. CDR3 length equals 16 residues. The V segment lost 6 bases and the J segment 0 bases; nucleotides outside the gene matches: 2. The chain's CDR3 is CASRGTSGDSYNEQFF. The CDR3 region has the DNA TGTGCCAGCAGGGGGACTAGCGGGGACTCCTACAATGAGCAGTTCTTC.

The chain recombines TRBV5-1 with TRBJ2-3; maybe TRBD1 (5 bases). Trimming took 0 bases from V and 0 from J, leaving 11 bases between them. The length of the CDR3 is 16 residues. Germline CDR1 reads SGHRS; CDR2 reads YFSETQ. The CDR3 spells CASSLGIRASTDTQYF. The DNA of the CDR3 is TGCGCCAGCAGCTTGGGGATCAGGGCCAGCACAGATACGCAGTATTTT.

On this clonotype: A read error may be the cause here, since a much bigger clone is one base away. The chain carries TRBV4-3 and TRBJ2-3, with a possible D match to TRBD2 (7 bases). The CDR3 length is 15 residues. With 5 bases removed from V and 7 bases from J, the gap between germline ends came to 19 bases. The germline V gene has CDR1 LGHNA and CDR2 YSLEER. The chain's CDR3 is CASSGRLGGANTQYF. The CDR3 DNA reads TGCGCCAGCAGCGGCAGGCTAGGGGGGGCAAATACGCAGTATTTT.

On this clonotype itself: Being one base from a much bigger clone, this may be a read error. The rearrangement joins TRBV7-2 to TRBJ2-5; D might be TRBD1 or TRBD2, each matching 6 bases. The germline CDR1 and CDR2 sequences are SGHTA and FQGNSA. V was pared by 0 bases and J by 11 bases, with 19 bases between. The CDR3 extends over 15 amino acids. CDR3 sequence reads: CASSLAWVGGGEQYF. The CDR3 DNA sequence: TGTGCCAGCAGCTTAGCGTGGGTAGGGGGAGGTGAGCAGTACTTC.

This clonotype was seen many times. The CDR3 DNA sequence: TGTGCCAGCAGCGACGGACAGGGGAGCTACAATGAGCAGTTCTTC. Amino acids: CASSDGQGSYNEQFF. The chain carries TRBV3-1 and TRBJ2-1; 9 nucleotides align to TRBD1. The CDR3 runs 15 residues. Germline V gene lookup returns CDR1 LGHDT and CDR2 YNNKEL (reference sequence). V lost 5 bases to trimming and J lost 3 bases; unmatched junction nucleotides: 5.

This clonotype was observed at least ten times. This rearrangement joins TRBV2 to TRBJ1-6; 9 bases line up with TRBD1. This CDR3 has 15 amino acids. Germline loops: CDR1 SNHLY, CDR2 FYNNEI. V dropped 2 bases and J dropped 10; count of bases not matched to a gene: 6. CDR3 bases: TGTGCCAGCAGTGAATATGGGACAGGGAACTCACCCCTCCACTTT. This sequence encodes CASSEYGTGNSPLHF.

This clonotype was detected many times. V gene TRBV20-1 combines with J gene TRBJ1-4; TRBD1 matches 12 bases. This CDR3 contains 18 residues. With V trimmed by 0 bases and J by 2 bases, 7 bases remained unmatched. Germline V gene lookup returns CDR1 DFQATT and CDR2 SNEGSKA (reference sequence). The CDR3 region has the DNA TGCAGTGCTAGAGATGGGACAGGGGGCCGATTTACTAATGAAAAACTGTTTTTT. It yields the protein CSARDGTGGRFTNEKLFF.

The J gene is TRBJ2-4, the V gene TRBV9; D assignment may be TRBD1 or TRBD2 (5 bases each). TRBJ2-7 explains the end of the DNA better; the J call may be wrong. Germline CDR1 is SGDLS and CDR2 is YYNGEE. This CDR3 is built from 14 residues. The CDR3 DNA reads TGTGCCAGCAGCTCATCAGGGAGCCCCTACGAGCAGTACTTC. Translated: CASSSSGSPYEQYF.

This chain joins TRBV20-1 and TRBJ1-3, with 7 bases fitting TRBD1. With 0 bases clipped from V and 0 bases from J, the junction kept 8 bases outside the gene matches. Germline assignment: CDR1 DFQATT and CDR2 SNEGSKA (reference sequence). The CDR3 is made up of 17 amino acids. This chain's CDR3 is CSARDKKGAYSGNTIYF. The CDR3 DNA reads TGCAGTGCTAGAGATAAAAAGGGGGCCTACTCTGGAAACACCATATATTTT.